This TCR beta chain was retrieved from a study of post-analysis software for immune sequencing data. Study details: Relapsing-remitting, secondary progressive and progressive-relapsing multiple sclerosis courses were included.

The CDR3 runs 16 residues. Trimming cost V 7 bases and J 4 bases; bases outside gene matches: 13. Overall study findings and caveats: TRBV5-6, TRBV5-1 and TRBV20-1 were among about 5 TRBV segments more frequent in patients than controls.

Details on this clonotype: Antigen specificity is unknown.

Unique molecular identifiers were built into the TCR beta cDNA libraries. TCRdb re-analysed the PCR reads in MiXCR, keeping a single row per CDR3 protein. The table includes about 430,000 distinct CDR3 sequences, 30% to 45% detected once. The V call is TRBV12-3 or TRBV12-4, the J call TRBJ2-4; TRBD1 agrees at 7 bases. This TCR came from a girl aged 2-10 years with multiple sclerosis. The sequenced material came from blood. CDR3 nucleotide sequence: TGTGCCAGCACCCCTTGGCTAGGGGGCAATAAAAACATTCAGTACTTC. It specifies CASTPWLGGNKNIQYF.